These T cell receptor beta chains were read from a single sample in a study of molecular identifiers for immune sequencing clone quantification. TCRdb processed the PCR reads anew with MiXCR; each CDR3 protein has one entry. The sample records around 300,000 distinct CDR3 sequences, over 20% being singletons. The specimen was naive CD8+ T cells from blood, with Jurkat cell RNA spiked in. These receptors originate from a human donor in good health. Some libraries in this study had Jurkat cell RNA spiked in. The CDR3 runs from the conserved cysteine through the conserved F or W. D genes are given only for firm matches. The size field is filled for only some rows; it gives once, few, many or a size class.

>TRBJ2-2|many|TRBV30|-
TGTGCCTGGAATGTAGACACCGGGGAGCTGTTTTTT
CAWNVDTGELFF
>TRBJ2-7|many|TRBV5-1|TRBD1
TGCGCCAGCAGCGTGACAGGGTTTGGGGAGCAGTACTTC
CASSVTGFGEQYF
>TRBJ2-3|many|TRBV7-7|-
TGTGCTAGCAGCCCCATTACCGGGGTAACAGATACGCAGTATTTT
CASSPITGVTDTQYF
>TRBJ2-3|few|TRBV6-6|-
TGTGCCAGCAGTCGGGACTTAAGCAGGGATACGCAGTATTTT
CASSRDLSRDTQYF
>TRBJ2-7|many|TRBV5-4|-
TGTGCCAGCACCAATGCCGGGTTCGAGCAGTACTTC
CASTNAGFEQYF
>TRBJ1-4|-|TRBV30|-
TGTGCCTGGAGTGAGGGGCCGACTGGACTGTTTTTT
CAWSEGPTGLFF
>TRBJ2-5|few|TRBV9|TRBD1
TGTGCCAGCAGCGCGGTGACAGGGGGGTCTCGGGAGACCCAGTACTTC
CASSAVTGGSRETQYF
>TRBJ1-4|many|TRBV20-1|-
TGCAGTGTCAGATCAACTAATGAAAAACTGTTTTTT
CSVRSTNEKLFF
>TRBJ2-1|few|TRBV6-8|-
TGTGCCTGCCTTCTAGCAGCCCCTAGGAATGAGCAGTTCTTC
CACLLAAPRNEQFF
>TRBJ2-7|-|TRBV4-1|-
TGCGCCAGCAGCCACGACAGCGTGGGATACGAGCAGTACTTC
CASSHDSVGYEQYF
>TRBJ2-4|-|TRBV12-3/TRBV12-4|TRBD1
TGTGCCAGCAGTCAATGGACAGGGTCCAAAAACATTCAGTACTTC
CASSQWTGSKNIQYF
>TRBJ2-3|-|TRBV7-9|TRBD2
TGTGCCAGCAGCTTAGGTACTAGCGGGACACTAACAGATACGCAGTATTTT
CASSLGTSGTLTDTQYF
>TRBJ2-7|-|TRBV6-2/TRBV6-3|-
TGTGCCAGCAGTGCGACTGCACTGGCGGTCGAGCAGTACTTC
CASSATALAVEQYF
>TRBJ2-5|many|TRBV12-5|-
TGTGCTAGTGGTGATGGGGGCCGCCTGTACCAAGAGACCCAGTACTTC
CASGDGGRLYQETQYF
>TRBJ2-7|few|TRBV5-4|TRBD2
TGTGCCAGCAGCCAGGGGACTAGCGGGTGGTACGAGCAGTACTTC
CASSQGTSGWYEQYF
>TRBJ2-3|few|TRBV24-1|TRBD2
TGTGCCACCAGTGACCGAGGACTAGCGGGAGTCAACCGCACAGATACGCAGTATTTT
CATSDRGLAGVNRTDTQYF
>TRBJ2-7|few|TRBV7-6|-
TGTGCCAGCAGCTTCCAGGGCAACTACGAGCAGTACTTC
CASSFQGNYEQYF
>TRBJ2-3|-|TRBV6-2/TRBV6-3|-
TGTGCCAGCAGGACACTGGGGGATACGCAGTATTTT
CASRTLGDTQYF
>TRBJ2-3|many|TRBV29-1|TRBD1
TGCAGCGTTGGGACAGGGATAGCAGATACGCAGTATTTT
CSVGTGIADTQYF
>TRBJ2-3|-|TRBV4-1|-
TGCGCCAGCAGCCAAACCCCCCGGGAGCGCTCCACAGATGCGCAGTATTTT
CASSQTPRERSTDAQYF
>TRBJ1-5|-|TRBV27|-
TGTGCCAGCAGTTTATCCCCCACACAGGCTAAGGGCCCCAATCAGCCCCAGCATTTT
CASSLSPTQAKGPNQPQHF
>TRBJ1-5|-|TRBV4-1|TRBD1
TGCGCCAGCAGCCAAGTAAGGGGGCCCAATCAGCCCCAGCATTTT
CASSQVRGPNQPQHF
>TRBJ2-3|-|TRBV11-3|-
TGTGCCAGCAGCTCAGAGGGGTCAGATACGCAGTATTTT
CASSSEGSDTQYF
>TRBJ2-1|-|TRBV4-3|TRBD2
TGCGCCAGCAGCCAAGATATGGGACTAGCGATATTTGATGAGCGGTCCTTC
CASSQDMGLAIFDERSF
>TRBJ1-1|-|TRBV7-9|-
TGTGCCAGCAGCTCATCTCCAGAAGCTTTCTTT
CASSSSPEAFF
>TRBJ2-5|many|TRBV4-1|-
TGCGCCAGCAGCCAAGAAGGGAGAAGCCAAGAGACCCAGTACTTC
CASSQEGRSQETQYF
>TRBJ1-2|many|TRBV6-2/TRBV6-3|-
TGTGCCAGCAGTTATGGACCTAGCTACACCTTC
CASSYGPSYTF